One T cell receptor (beta chain) is described in this entry. What it recognizes is unknown. V trimming: 3 bases; J trimming: 0 bases; junction bases outside the gene matches: 4. The germline V gene encodes CDR1 SGHTA and CDR2 FQGTGA. This CDR3 contains 16 residues. PCR was performed using 60 Vbeta and 13 Jbeta primers. TCRdb's table, derived via immunoSEQ multiplex PCR, lists solely in-frame clones and lacks some. The data hold 150,000 or so clones, with roughly 70% observed a single time. The data stem from a study of cytomegalovirus exposure and HLA in healthy donors. Turning to the study itself: Roughly 180 million T cells yielded approximately 100 million unique TCR beta sequences, as an earlier analysis found.

Study-wide results and limits: Cytomegalovirus-associated TCR beta chains were listed, numbering 164. Later findings reportedly placed an Asian-associated ancestry cluster below the approximately 620-donor mean for N-insertions. TCR beta V- and J-gene trimming was later associated with a missense DCLRE1C variant.

The rearrangement joins TRBV7-3 to TRBJ2-1; 8 bases line up with TRBD2. The sequenced material came from PBMCs. This clonotype originated in a man aged 18-30 years in good health and CMV-seropositive. This chain's CDR3 is CASSFSAGASYNEQFF. CDR3 sequence (DNA): TGTGCCAGCAGCTTTTCAGCGGGAGCCTCCTACAATGAGCAGTTCTTC.